This TCR beta chain comes out of a study of T cell repertoires in cytomegalovirus infection. Study-wide background: Evidence of both CMV infection and a matching HLA type came from public TCR beta signatures.

Study observations and caveats: Carriers of CMV and the relevant HLA type were discriminated by public TCR beta frequency. CMV-specific TCR beta clonotypes restricted by HLA-C were the ones dominating the ex vivo response.

TCRdb reprocessed the reads with MiXCR, giving one entry per CDR3 protein. Of around 630,000 distinct CDR3 sequences in the sample, 20% to 25% were seen once. This clonotype has at least ten counts. Its target is not known. V was shortened by 6 bases and J by 0 bases, with 11 bases between the two germline ends. This CDR3 has 15 residues. In germline, CDR1 is SGHTA, CDR2 FQGNSA. This sequence originates from a human donor in good health (CMV status not recorded). Some clones in this sample may be carry-over from other donors' samples. The V gene is TRBV7-2, the J gene TRBJ1-4; tentative D call: TRBD1 (6 bases). Source material: CD8+ T cells from PBMCs. The chain's CDR3 is CASSPGQTTNEKLFF. The CDR3, as DNA: TGTGCCAGCAGTCCCGGACAGACAACTAATGAAAAACTGTTTTTT. The whole variable domain, filled in from reference TRBV7-2 and TRBJ1-4, reads GAGVSQSPSNKVTEKGKDVELRCDPISGHTALYWYRQSLGQGLEFLIYFQGNSAPDKSGLPSDRFSAERTGGSVSTLTIQRTQQEDSAVYLCASSPGQTTNEKLFFGSGTQLSVL.